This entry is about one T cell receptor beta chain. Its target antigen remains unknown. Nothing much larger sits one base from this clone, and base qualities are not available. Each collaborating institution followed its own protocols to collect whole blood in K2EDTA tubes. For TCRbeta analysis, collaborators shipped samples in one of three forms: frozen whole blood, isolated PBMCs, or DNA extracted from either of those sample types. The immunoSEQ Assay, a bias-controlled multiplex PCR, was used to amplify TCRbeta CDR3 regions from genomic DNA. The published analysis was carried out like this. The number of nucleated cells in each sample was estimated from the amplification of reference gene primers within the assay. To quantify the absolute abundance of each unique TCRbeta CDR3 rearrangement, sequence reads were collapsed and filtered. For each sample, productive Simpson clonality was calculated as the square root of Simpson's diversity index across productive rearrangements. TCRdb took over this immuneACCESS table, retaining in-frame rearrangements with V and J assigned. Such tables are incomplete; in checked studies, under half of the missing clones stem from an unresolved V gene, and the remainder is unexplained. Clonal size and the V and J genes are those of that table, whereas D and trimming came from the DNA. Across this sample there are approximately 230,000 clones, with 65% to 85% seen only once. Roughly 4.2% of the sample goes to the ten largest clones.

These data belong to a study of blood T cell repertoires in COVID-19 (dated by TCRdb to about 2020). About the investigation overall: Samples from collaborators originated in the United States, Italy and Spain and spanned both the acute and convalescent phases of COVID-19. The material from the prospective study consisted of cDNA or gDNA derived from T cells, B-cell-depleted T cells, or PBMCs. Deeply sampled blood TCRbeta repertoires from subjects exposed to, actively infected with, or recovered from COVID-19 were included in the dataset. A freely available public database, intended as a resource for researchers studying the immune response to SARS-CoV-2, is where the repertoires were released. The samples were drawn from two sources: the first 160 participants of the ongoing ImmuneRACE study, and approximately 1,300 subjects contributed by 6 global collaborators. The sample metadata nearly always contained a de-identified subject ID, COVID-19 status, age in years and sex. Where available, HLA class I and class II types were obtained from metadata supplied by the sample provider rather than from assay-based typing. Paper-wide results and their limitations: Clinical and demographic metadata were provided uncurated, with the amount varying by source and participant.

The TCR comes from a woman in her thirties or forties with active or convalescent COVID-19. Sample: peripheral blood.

The DNA sequence follows: TGTGCCAGCTCACCAGGGACAGGCAGCTACGAGCAGTACGTC. It translates as CASSPGTGSYEQYV. The rearranged segments are TRBV18 and TRBJ2-7; 8 bases in between match TRBD1. The germline V gene provides CDR1 KGHSH and CDR2 LQKENI. For this chain, trimming is 2 bases at the V end and 3 bases at the J end, and the number of junction bases without a gene match is 3. The CDR3, from cysteine to valine, totals 14 residues. Just CDR3 DNA is preserved here, 42 bases in frame from base 1.